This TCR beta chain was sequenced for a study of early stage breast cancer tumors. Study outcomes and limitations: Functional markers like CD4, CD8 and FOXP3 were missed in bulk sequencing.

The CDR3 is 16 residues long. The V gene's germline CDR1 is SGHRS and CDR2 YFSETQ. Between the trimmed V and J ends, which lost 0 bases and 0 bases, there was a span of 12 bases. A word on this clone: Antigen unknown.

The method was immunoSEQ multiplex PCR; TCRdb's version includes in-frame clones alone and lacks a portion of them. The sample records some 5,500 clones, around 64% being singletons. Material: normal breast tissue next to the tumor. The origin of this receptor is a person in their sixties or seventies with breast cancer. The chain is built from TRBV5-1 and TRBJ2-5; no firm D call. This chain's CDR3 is CASSLAPGGYQETQYF. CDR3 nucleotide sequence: TGCGCCAGCAGCTTGGCTCCGGGTGGGTACCAAGAGACCCAGTACTTC.